This T cell receptor beta chain came from a study of T cells in Graves' hyperthyroidism and ophthalmopathy (dated by TCRdb to the late 2010s). For the wider study: Peripheral blood samples were taken at the time of initial diagnosis, prior to any treatment. The roughly 99 discovery patients were divided at random into training and test sets in a 7:3 ratio. According to the paper, TCR Vbeta CDR3 sequencing was carried out on approximately 140 peripheral blood samples, which came from fewer than 50 ophthalmopathy, around 74 hyperthyroidism and roughly 17 progressor patients. To identify TCR V-J signatures that set the groups apart, the researchers used a discovery cohort of roughly 100 patients, made up of 40 to 45 with Graves' ophthalmopathy and about 59 with stable Graves' hyperthyroidism. Prospective prediction of ophthalmopathy was tested in an independent validation cohort consisting of some 18 hyperthyroidism patients and some 17 patients who later progressed to ophthalmopathy. In addition, the study compared T-cell repertoires in thyroid tissue and in blood from about six Graves' hyperthyroidism patients. After blood sampling, hyperthyroidism patients were treated with methimazole at a starting dose of 30 mg daily, and ophthalmopathy patients were treated with high-dose intravenous methylprednisolone. Study-wide conclusions, independent of this receptor: Sample size was not statistically predetermined, and blinding of investigators to group allocation was not performed. A 13 V-J signature model separated ophthalmopathy from stable hyperthyroidism, with roughly 88% sensitivity and about 81% specificity in cross-validation and 80%/75% in testing. During validation, the model predicted progression to ophthalmopathy a median of roughly 7.1 months ahead of onset, with 60% to 71% sensitivity and 72% to 85% specificity. Blood samples also contained most of the expanded thyroid clonotypes (frequency above 0.001), which suggests that blood repertoires may reflect thyroid immune responses.

The CDR3 spans 17 residues, from the cysteine through the phenylalanine. The sequence is cut down to CDR3 DNA, 51 bases in frame from base 1. V is clipped by 4 bases and J by 1 base, and the sequence between their germline boundaries is 20 bases long. Sequences SGHKS (CDR1) and YYEKEE (CDR2) are obtained from the germline V gene (reference sequence). This clonotype was detected ten times or more. Its binding antigen is unknown. Base qualities are not provided; no much larger clone lies one nucleotide away. Stable Graves' hyperthyroidism was defined as the absence of progression to ophthalmopathy over 18 months of follow-up. Hyperthyroidism patients were aged 18 to 65 years and newly diagnosed, with disease duration of less than 2 months. Patients with uncontrolled infections, other autoimmune diseases, pregnancy or lactation were excluded. Diagnoses relied on clinical symptoms, serum thyroxine and TRAb, thyroid ultrasound and orbital computed tomography. PBMCs were separated from roughly 9.3 ml of fresh peripheral blood using Ficoll-Paque density gradient centrifugation. Total RNA was extracted with Trizol reagent, and quality was checked on an Agilent 2100 Bioanalyzer.

Amplification of TCR beta CDR3 regions was carried out from RNA transcripts. The TCR CDR3 was subjected to a first round of RT-PCR using the HTBI primer set and the Qiagen OneStep RT-PCR kit. Libraries were constructed in a second round of multiplex PCR, after which size selection and purification were performed. The libraries were sequenced on an Illumina HiSeq2000 using paired-end 100 bp reads. Per the authors' processing: SOAPnuke was used to process the raw data, throwing out any read that contained adapters or uncalled bases, had a mean Phred below 15, or lacked an exact constant-primer or identifier match. COPE v1.2.5 was used to merge high-quality paired reads, and clonotypes were defined as unique nucleotide sequences. MiTCR v1.1 was used to align clonotypes to the IMGT TRBV, TRBD and TRBJ reference segments. The analysis was restricted to V-J combinations with a frequency above 0.0001, which together covered 99% to 99.2% of the repertoires. The TCS score was defined as the ratio of F50 (clonal expansion) to E x V (chaos), calculated using BLOSUM62-based TCRdist between CDR3 peptides within each V-J. Welch's t-statistics and random forest reduced 514 V-J features to fewer than 15, which were used in a naive Bayes classifier (R e1071). TCRdb ran its own pipeline on the public reads, namely fastp trimming at Q25 and MiXCR clone calling, and kept in-frame beta chains. CDR3 protein sequences are deduplicated, and each keeps its most common genes and DNA. The V and J calls, along with clone size, are taken from TCRdb and not from the paper's own processing. This sample has fewer than 650,000 distinct CDR3 sequences in its table, and around 15% of those were observed once. Approximately 13% of the sample is held by the ten biggest clonotypes.

The sequence came from a woman aged 40 to 49 with Graves' hyperthyroidism. The rearranged chain carries TRBV5-5 and TRBJ1-1; a weak D assignment points to TRBD1 (5 bases agree). Sequencing was performed on blood. The CDR3 has the sequence CASSNTGGGWGNTEAFF. In nucleotides, the sequence is TGTGCCAGCAGCAACACCGGTGGGGGATGGGGGAACACTGAAGCTTTCTTT.